What follows are 26 T cell receptor beta chains derived from one specimen sequenced in a study of beta chain features in type 1 diabetes. Sequenced material consisted of expressed TCRB transcripts (all of the isolated RNA was reverse transcribed). Generated by immunoSEQ multiplex PCR, the TCRdb table keeps only in-frame clones and is missing some. The table includes 200,000 to 250,000 clones, 11% detected once. Specimen: central memory CD4+ T cells from blood. These receptors all come from a man younger than 30 in good health.

The V and J genes are TRBV4-1 and TRBJ2-7; 14 bases line up with TRBD2. From germline, CDR1 is MGHRA and CDR2 YSYEKL. The CDR3 has 16 residues. V gave up 2 bases and J gave up 4 bases; unmatched junction bases: 4. As DNA, the CDR3 is TGCGCCAGCAGCCAACGGACTAGCGGGAGGAGATACGAGCAGTACTTC. Translation gives CASSQRTSGRRYEQYF.

This clone was picked up a small number of times. The gene calls are TRBV7-9 and TRBJ1-2; no clear D gene. This CDR3 spans 13 amino acids. Germline loops: CDR1 SEHNR, CDR2 FQNEAQ (reference sequence). The V gene lost 4 bases and the J gene lost 6 bases, with 12 bases spanning the gap. The CDR3 spells CASSSNLGDGYTF. DNA of the CDR3: TGTGCCAGCAGCTCCAACCTGGGAGATGGCTACACCTTC.

This clone was seen only a few times. This chain uses TRBV10-3 with TRBJ1-2, with D hard to call. Germline V lookup: CDR1 ENHRY, CDR2 SYGVKD. V was shortened by 4 bases and J by 8 bases, with 14 bases between the two germline ends. CDR3 length equals 13 residues. Written as DNA, the CDR3 is TGTGCCATCAGTGGGGATCTGGAGGAAGGCTACACCTTC. Its translation: CAISGDLEEGYTF.

This clone was observed many times. The chain links TRBV18 to TRBJ2-1, with D maybe TRBD1 (5 bases). Germline CDR1 KGHSH, CDR2 LQKENI. V lost 4 bases to trimming and J lost 10 bases, with 14 bases between them. This CDR3 is built from 13 residues. CDR3 DNA: TGTGCCAGCTCACGCGCAGCAGGGCTAGAGCAGTTCTTC. Its translation: CASSRAAGLEQFF.

This clone was counted between two and nine times. The chain has TRBV4-1 and TRBJ2-4, with TRBD1 as a possible D gene (6 bases). With 1 base removed from V and 0 bases from J, the gap between germline ends came to 19 bases. The CDR3 contains 19 residues. CDR1 is MGHRA and CDR2 is YSYEKL in the germline V gene. DNA of the CDR3: TGCGCCAGCAGCCAAGGAGGGGGAGACAATCTACTAGCCAAAAACATTCAGTACTTC. Encoded protein: CASSQGGGDNLLAKNIQYF.

This clone was observed a handful of times. The chain is built from TRBV6-6 and TRBJ2-7; tentatively, D is TRBD2 (6 bases). Trimming took off 7 bases at V and 5 bases at J, with 21 bases between the two ends. Germline lookup yields CDR1 MNHNY and CDR2 SVGAGI (reference sequence). The CDR3 is 15 amino acids. In DNA form, the CDR3 reads TGTGCCAGCAACACACGAGGCGGGGCGTCGGACGAGCAGTACTTC. Translated, it gives CASNTRGGASDEQYF.

The CDR3: CASSLGSSGRYSHEQFF. The DNA of the CDR3 is TGTGCCAGCAGCCTCGGTAGTAGCGGACGATATTCTCATGAGCAGTTCTTC. The chain carries TRBV7-8 and TRBJ2-1, with D perhaps matching TRBD2 (6 bases). Germline assignment: CDR1 SGHVS and CDR2 FQNEAQ. The CDR3 spans 17 residues. V dropped 5 bases and J dropped 8 bases, with 25 bases sitting between them. The full variable domain, in which reference TRBV7-8 and TRBJ2-1 provide the parts outside the CDR3, is GAGVSQSPRYKVAKRGQDVALRCDPISGHVSLFWYQQALGQGPEFLTYFQNEAQLDKSGLPSDRFFAERPEGSVSTLKIQRTQQEDSAVYLCASSLGSSGRYSHEQFFGPGTRLTVL.

V usage is TRBV28 and J usage is TRBJ1-3, with a weak D call TRBD1 (5 bases). Germline V gene data show CDR1 as MDHEN and CDR2 as SYDVKM. Trimming took off 5 bases at V and 0 bases at J, with 11 bases between the two ends. The CDR3 is 15 amino acids. The CDR3: CASSGGRNSGNTIYF. The CDR3 DNA reads TGTGCCAGCAGTGGGGGACGGAACTCTGGAAACACCATATATTTT.

Many counts were recorded for this clone. The chain carries TRBV30 and TRBJ2-5, with D perhaps TRBD1 (6 bases). V lost 2 bases and J lost 1, with 14 bases in between. This CDR3 has 15 amino acids. Germline values: CDR1 GTSNPN, CDR2 SVGIG (reference sequence). The CDR3 DNA reads TGTGCCTGGAGTAACAGGGCCGGGCTCCAAGAGACCCAGTACTTC. This translates into CAWSNRAGLQETQYF.

The table lists this clone with a few counts. Other DNA variants within this sample encode the same CDR3. This chain connects TRBV7-3 to TRBJ2-1; 9 nucleotides agree with TRBD2. The CDR3 extends over 16 amino acids. V trimming: 1 base; J trimming: 4 bases; junction bases outside the gene matches: 5. The germline V gene encodes CDR1 SGHTA and CDR2 FQGTGA. DNA of the CDR3: TGTGCCAGCAGCTTAAGCCTAGCGGGATCTTACAATGAGCAGTTCTTC. Protein: CASSLSLAGSYNEQFF.

Only a few counts were recorded for this clone. The V call is TRBV30, the J call TRBJ2-7; 7 nucleotides align to TRBD1. Per the germline V gene, CDR1 is GTSNPN and CDR2 is SVGIG (reference sequence). V trimming: 7 bases; J trimming: 5 bases; junction bases outside the gene matches: 11. The CDR3 has 13 amino acids. The CDR3: CAFPDRARNEQYF. CDR3 nucleotides: TGTGCCTTCCCAGACAGGGCGAGGAACGAGCAGTACTTC.

This clone was picked up a small number of times. The CDR3 sequence is CASSGTGGDQPQHF. Written as DNA, the CDR3 is TGTGCCAGCAGTGGGACAGGGGGCGATCAGCCCCAGCATTTT. The chain links TRBV2 to TRBJ1-5; 11 bases match TRBD1. The germline CDR1 and CDR2 sequences are SNHLY and FYNNEI. Trimming cost V 4 bases and J 5 bases; bases outside gene matches: 1. The CDR3 loop spans 14 amino acids.

This clone was counted a few times. The rearrangement joins TRBV4-3 to TRBJ2-1; perhaps TRBD2 as D (6 bases). Germline V CDR1 and CDR2: LGHNA, YSLEER. V was clipped by 5 bases and J by 4 bases, with 12 bases between them. The CDR3 is 14 amino acids. CDR3 protein: CASSEAGTYNEQFF. The CDR3, as DNA: TGCGCCAGCAGCGAAGCGGGTACATACAATGAGCAGTTCTTC.

This clone was found a few times. V usage is TRBV30 and J usage is TRBJ1-4, with a weak D call TRBD1 (5 bases). V shed 4 bases and J shed 8 bases, with 17 bases lying between them. Germline loops: CDR1 GTSNPN, CDR2 SVGIG (reference sequence). The CDR3 covers 14 residues. As DNA, the CDR3 is TGTGCCTGGACCACTGTAGGGGAACGGGAAAAACTGTTTTTT. This gives the protein CAWTTVGEREKLFF.

This clone has just a few counts. The DNA of the CDR3 is TGTGCCAGCAGCAACGGGGCCAGGGCTAACTATGGCTACACCTTC. This translates into CASSNGARANYGYTF. This chain joins TRBV21-1 and TRBJ1-2. TRBV21-1 is annotated as a pseudogene. The length of the CDR3 is 15 residues.

Only a few counts were recorded for this clone. V and J are TRBV9 and TRBJ2-1; 10 bases fit TRBD1. The germline V gene encodes CDR1 SGDLS and CDR2 YYNGEE. This CDR3 is built from 15 residues. The V and J ends lost 0 bases and 8 bases, in that order; junction bases with no gene match: 5. The CDR3 is CASSVDGDRGDEQFF. The CDR3 coding sequence is TGTGCCAGCAGCGTAGATGGGGACAGGGGTGATGAGCAGTTCTTC.

The chain uses TRBV7-9 and TRBJ2-5; 9 nucleotides align to TRBD2. Germline assignment: CDR1 SEHNR and CDR2 FQNEAQ (reference sequence). After removal of 6 bases from V and 4 bases from J, the junction contained 3 bases not matched to a gene. The CDR3 contains 13 residues. The DNA of the CDR3 is TGTGCCAGCAGACTACTAGCGGGAGAGACCCAGTACTTC. Encoded protein: CASRLLAGETQYF.

This chain uses TRBV4-3 with TRBJ2-1; TRBD1 matches at 7 bases. With 2 bases clipped from V and 9 bases from J, the junction kept 7 bases outside the gene matches. The CDR3 length is 14 residues. Germline V gives CDR1 LGHNA, CDR2 YSLEER. The CDR3 sequence: CASSQSPAGGEQFF. The CDR3 DNA follows: TGCGCCAGCAGCCAAAGTCCGGCAGGGGGTGAGCAGTTCTTC.

This clone was picked up a small number of times. CDR3 loop: CASSETGLDGTDTQYF. The DNA for the CDR3 is TGTGCCAGCAGCGAGACGGGACTAGACGGCACAGATACGCAGTATTTT. V and J are TRBV11-2 and TRBJ2-3; 8 bases fit TRBD2. Germline loops: CDR1 SGHAT, CDR2 FQNNGV. J gave up 1 base and V 5 bases, and 8 bases lay outside the gene matches. The CDR3 runs 16 residues.

The rearrangement links TRBV5-6 to TRBJ2-7, with 7 nucleotides matching TRBD1. Germline loops: CDR1 SGHDT, CDR2 YYEEEE. This CDR3 has 16 amino acids. Trimming took 1 base from V and 5 from J; bases not matched to a gene: 12. CDR3 sequence (DNA): TGTGCCAGCAGCTTGATATCCGCGACAGGGATGAACGAGCAGTACTTC. Translated: CASSLISATGMNEQYF.

This clone occurred a few times. V usage is TRBV30 and J usage is TRBJ2-3; 8 bases agree with TRBD2. J was trimmed by 6 bases and V by 0 bases; bases with no gene match: 8. The CDR3 is made up of 15 amino acids. The germline gives CDR1 GTSNPN, CDR2 SVGIG (reference sequence). In DNA form, the CDR3 reads TGTGCCTGGAGTGTCGGGACTAGTGGCGGGGATACGCAGTATTTT. Its protein product is CAWSVGTSGGDTQYF.

The chain uses TRBV29-1 and TRBJ1-1; the D gene is possibly TRBD1 (6 bases). Trimming left V 1 base short and J 5 bases short, with 14 bases between. Germline loops: CDR1 SQVTM, CDR2 ANQGSEA. The CDR3 runs 14 residues. The CDR3 bases are TGCAGCGTTGAAGTTGGGACAAGGGCTACTGAAGCTTTCTTT. Amino acids: CSVEVGTRATEAFF.

There are a few counts of this clone. The gene calls are TRBV5-4 and TRBJ2-3; no firm D call. Germline V gives CDR1 SGHNT, CDR2 YYREEE (reference sequence). The CDR3 spans 13 residues. The V end was cut by 4 bases, the J end by 0 bases, with 6 bases between. The DNA of the CDR3 is TGTGCCAGCAGCCAGGACAGCACAGATACGCAGTATTTT. Translating gives CASSQDSTDTQYF.

The J gene is TRBJ2-1, the V gene TRBV21-1; the D call TRBD2 from the table was never checked on the DNA. TRBV21-1 is a documented pseudogene. The CDR3 has 21 amino acids. CDR3 region: CASSKPTCGTSWLSSYNEQFF. The CDR3 DNA is TGTGCCAGCAGCAAGCCTACATGCGGGACGAGCTGGTTAAGCTCCTACAATGAGCAGTTCTTC.

This clone was observed many times. This sequence joins TRBV30 and TRBJ2-3, with D tentatively TRBD1 (6 bases). In germline, CDR1 is GTSNPN, CDR2 SVGIG (reference sequence). CDR3 size: 15 residues. V lost 2 bases and J 2 bases, leaving 14 bases between the germline ends. CDR3 in amino acids: CAWSTVTGFTDTQYF. For the CDR3, the DNA is TGTGCCTGGAGTACCGTGACAGGATTCACAGATACGCAGTATTTT.

The rearrangement uses TRBV29-1 and TRBJ1-2; weak D call: TRBD1 (6 bases). This CDR3 region has 13 residues. Germline values: CDR1 SQVTM, CDR2 ANQGSEA. V shed 7 bases and J shed 4 bases, with 16 bases lying between them. The CDR3 protein is CSASGAGGYGYTF. In DNA, the CDR3 is TGCAGCGCGTCAGGGGCTGGGGGCTATGGCTACACCTTC.